Described below is a single T cell receptor (beta chain) sequence and its context. This clonotype has a count of ten or more. It lacks a known antigen. Within one base of it there is no much larger clone, and no base qualities were kept. The germline V gene supplies CDR1 MDHEN and CDR2 SYDVKM. Counted from cysteine to phenylalanine, this CDR3 has 15 amino acids. Here the CDR3 DNA is all that survives: 45 bases in frame from base 1. The V end gives up 7 bases and the J end 9 bases, leaving 9 bases in the junction not matched to a gene. Libraries were made using PCR. TCRdb shows the sequencer as NextSeq 500. Bulk TCR libraries were prepared as previously described, using TCR primers listed in Table S5. Total RNA was purified with the Qiagen AllPrep DNA/RNA kit. Before analysis, reads from multiple sequencing runs of one library were combined. As for the original processing: Reads were retained only if an exact TCR constant sequence was present, and the retained reads were trimmed to 150 nt and grouped according to their 12-nt molecular barcodes. Within each barcode group, reads were sub-clustered at a 15% Levenshtein threshold, and quality-weighted consensus sequences were built per RNA molecule. Non-functional sequences were excluded, and lower-count sequences lying one edit away from another sequence were also excluded. On the basis of fitting two negative binomial distributions, barcode sub-clusters with fewer than 20% of the maximum read count were discarded. TCRdb reanalyzed the raw reads on its own, using fastp at Q25 for trimming and MiXCR for clone calling, and kept in-frame beta chains. Identical CDR3 protein sequences are pooled into one entry, listed with their most common genes and DNA. The V and J calls come from TCRdb's annotation, not from the publication. For this sample there are a few hundred thousand distinct CDR3 sequences; over 20% appear just once. Around 0.76% of the sample is in the top ten clones.

This sample is drawn from a study of molecular identifiers for immune sequencing clone quantification (dated by TCRdb to 2017 to 2018). Turning to the overall study: For a replicate experiment, the RNA from either around 20,000 or 99,000 naive CD8 T cells was divided into five aliquots, and four of those aliquots went on to sequencing. The study was a methods study using CD8 T cells to benchmark molecular-identifier clustering-based TCR repertoire sequencing (MIDCIRS) and TCR RNA copy counting.

Naive CD8 T cell libraries were made from roughly 21,000 to 960,000 sorted cells using 10%, 30% or 50% of purified RNA. Naive CD8 T cells were FACS-sorted as CD8+CD4-CCR7+CD45RA+ on a BD FACSAria II into RLT Plus buffer. To test detection sensitivity, Jurkat RNA equal to about nine TCR copies was added to samples of about 19,000-1,100,000 naive CD8 T cells. Enrichment of CD8 T cells was done with RosetteSep CD8+ T Cell Enrichment Cocktail plus Ficoll-Paque, and ACK red cell lysis came afterward. Summary of the overall study and its limitations: Modeling estimated 2.5 to 3.5 recovered TCR RNA copies per cell, compared with about ten by digital PCR, which implies about 32% capture efficiency. When barcode sub-clustering was left out, chimeric consensus sequences inflated TCR diversity, with chimeras reaching as high as 47%. Even against a background of around 950,000 naive CD8 T cells, spiked-in Jurkat TCR RNA amounting to a single cell's worth was reported to be detectable. Highly expanded clone sizes could be underestimated if identical TCR molecules share a barcode. In CMV-specific effector cells, clones with more than 20 RNA copies accounted for over 97% of molecules, whereas in naive cells such clones accounted for under 1%. Spiked-in Jurkat TCR RNA (about 10 copies' worth), which is not part of the donor repertoire, was contained in the naive libraries.

This receptor chain uses TRBV28 and TRBJ2-3, with 14 bases aligning to TRBD2. This sequence originates from a human donor in good health. Some libraries in this study had Jurkat cell RNA spiked in. The sample comprised naive CD8+ T cells from blood, with Jurkat cell RNA spiked in. The cell subset or site label, read with the paper, signifies: FACS-sorted CD8+CD4-CCR7+CD45RA+ naive T cells. The CDR3: CASTIRLAGGVTQYF. In nucleotide form, the sequence is TGTGCCAGCACTATAAGACTAGCGGGAGGGGTGACGCAGTATTTT. Beyond the CDR3, the reference TRBV28 and TRBJ2-3 genes provide the residues; the full variable domain reads: DVKVTQSSRYLVKRTGEKVFLECVQDMDHENMFWYRQDPGLGLRLIYFSYDVKMKEKGDIPEGYSVSREKKERFSLILESASTNQTSMYLCASTIRLAGGVTQYFGPGTRLTVL.